This T cell receptor (beta chain) was sequenced during a study of blood T cell repertoires in COVID-19. Study as a whole: Spain, Italy and the United States supplied samples that represented acute and convalescent COVID-19.

Authors' analysis steps: Estimates of nucleated cell counts were drawn from the amplification of reference gene primers. Profiled with immunoSEQ multiplex PCR; TCRdb holds only in-frame clones, not every one. V, J and clone size derive from that table, while D and trimming were established from the DNA sequence. The data hold about 64,000 clones, with 70% to 90% observed a single time. Germline loops: CDR1 KGHSY, CDR2 FQNENV. The CDR3 runs 13 residues. The ends were cut back, 8 bases at V and 5 bases at J, with 15 bases in the middle. Sequencing was done on a sample of peripheral blood. This chain joins TRBV16 and TRBJ1-1; D remains unclear. The clonotype comes from a man between 65 and 85 years old with acute or convalescent COVID-19. For the CDR3, the DNA is TGTGCCAGCGCCAAATACATGGTGACTGAAGCTTTCTTT. Translated, it gives CASAKYMVTEAFF. Complete variable domain (other parts from reference TRBV16 and TRBJ1-1): GEEVAQTPKHLVRGEGQKAKLYCAPIKGHSYVFWYQQVLKNEFKFLISFQNENVFDETGMPKERFSAKCLPNSPCSLEIQATKLEDSAVYFCASAKYMVTEAFFGQGTRLTVV.